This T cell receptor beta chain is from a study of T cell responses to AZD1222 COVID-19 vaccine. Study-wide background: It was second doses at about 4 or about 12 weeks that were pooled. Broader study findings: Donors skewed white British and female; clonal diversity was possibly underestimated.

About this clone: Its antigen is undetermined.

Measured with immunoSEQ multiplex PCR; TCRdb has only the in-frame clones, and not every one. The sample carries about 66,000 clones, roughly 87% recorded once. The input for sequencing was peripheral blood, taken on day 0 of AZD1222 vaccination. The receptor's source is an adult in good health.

The CDR3 region is CASSFPTGGRNGYTF. In nucleotides, the CDR3 is TGTGCCAGCAGTTTTCCGACAGGGGGCAGGAATGGCTACACCTTC. The chain couples TRBV28 to TRBJ1-2; 10 nucleotides align to TRBD1. The CDR3 contains 15 residues. Germline V lookup: CDR1 MDHEN, CDR2 SYDVKM. J was trimmed by 6 bases and V by 3 bases; bases with no gene match: 7.